The 24 T cell receptor beta chains given below trace back to one sample, sequenced in a study of blood T cell repertoires in COVID-19. The assay was immunoSEQ multiplex PCR, and TCRdb's table has in-frame clones only and misses some. The data show around 94,000 clones, roughly 89% seen once. Sequencing input: peripheral blood. These receptors were taken from a woman in her 50s with COVID-19, enrolled during active disease.

The chain couples TRBV30 to TRBJ1-3; D not resolved. This CDR3 has 13 amino acids. Germline CDR1 reads GTSNPN; CDR2 reads SVGIG (reference sequence). V was clipped by 2 bases and J by 2 bases, with 7 bases between them. CDR3 loop: CAWSWRAGNTIYF. The CDR3 bases are TGTGCCTGGAGTTGGAGGGCTGGAAACACCATATATTTT. The entire variable domain, with the rest obtained from reference TRBV30 and TRBJ1-3, is as follows: SQTIHQWPATLVQPVGSPLSLECTVEGTSNPNLYWYRQAAGRGLQLLFYSVGIGQISSEVPQNLSASRPQDRQFILSSKKLLLSDSGFYLCAWSWRAGNTIYFGEGSWLTVV.

V is TRBV9 and J is TRBJ2-7; tentative D call: TRBD1 (5 bases). The germline V and J ends were trimmed by 3 bases and 0 bases, with 13 bases remaining between them. Per the germline V gene, CDR1 is SGDLS and CDR2 is YYNGEE. The CDR3 covers 15 residues. The CDR3 DNA reads as TGTGCCAGCAGCGCCGGACACGTGCCCTCCTACGAGCAGTACTTC. Amino acids: CASSAGHVPSYEQYF.

The chain links TRBV19 to TRBJ1-1; perhaps TRBD1 as D (6 bases). Trimming took off 0 bases at V and 5 bases at J, with 16 bases between the two ends. Germline CDR1 LNHDA, CDR2 SQIVND (reference sequence). This CDR3 is built from 16 residues. CDR3 DNA sequence: TGTGCCAGTAGTATAGATCAATGGGGGCGGTTAACTGAAGCTTTCTTT. This encodes CASSIDQWGRLTEAFF.

The chain has TRBV18 and TRBJ2-3; TRBD1 matches 8 bases. The ends lost 2 bases at V and 6 bases at J; junction bases unmatched: 7. Per germline, CDR1 KGHSH and CDR2 LQKENI. The CDR3 loop spans 15 amino acids. The CDR3, as DNA: TGTGCCAGCTCACCAGAGACAGGGGTGAGGGATACGCAGTATTTT. Translation gives CASSPETGVRDTQYF.

This clone has only one observation. The gene calls are TRBV2 and TRBJ1-6; 7 bases map to TRBD1. There are 16 residues in the CDR3. CDR1 is SNHLY, CDR2 FYNNEI, per germline. V lost 0 bases, J lost 7 bases, and 6 bases stayed unmatched. The CDR3 here is CASSEAEGQLNSPLHF. In DNA, the CDR3 is TGTGCCAGCAGTGAAGCGGAGGGACAGCTAAATTCACCCCTCCACTTT.

This clone was detected only once. This rearrangement joins TRBV24-1 to TRBJ1-3; 9 nucleotides agree with TRBD1. V lost 3 bases and J lost 4; bases outside the gene matches: 18. CDR1 is KGHDR, CDR2 SFDVKD, per germline. This CDR3 spans 20 amino acids. CDR3 residues: CATSDRIPLNRGPVGNTIYF. DNA for the CDR3: TGTGCCACCAGTGATCGGATTCCCTTAAACAGGGGGCCGGTCGGAAACACCATATATTTT.

The chain combines TRBV6-2 or TRBV6-3 with TRBJ1-1; D is unresolved. The CDR3 loop spans 12 amino acids. V lost 8 bases and J 3 bases, leaving 10 bases between the germline ends. CDR1 and CDR2 from the germline V gene are MNHEY and SVGEGT. The CDR3 region has the DNA TGTGCCAGCGGTTCGGGATACACTGAAGCTTTCTTT. Translated, it gives CASGSGYTEAFF.

V and J are TRBV25-1 and TRBJ2-7; TRBD1 is a possible D gene (6 bases). The CDR3 has 13 residues. The germline gives CDR1 MGHDK, CDR2 SYGVNS. Trimming stripped 6 bases from V and 1 base from J, with 10 bases between. The chain's CDR3 is CASRGGGSYEQYF. The CDR3 coding sequence is TGTGCCAGCAGAGGGGGTGGATCCTACGAGCAGTACTTC.

The chain is built from TRBV5-1 and TRBJ2-7; D is uncertain. The CDR3 is 14 amino acids. Germline values: CDR1 SGHRS, CDR2 YFSETQ. The V and J ends lost 0 bases and 0 bases respectively, with 7 bases between them. CDR3 protein: CASSLDGGSYEQYV. In DNA form, the CDR3 reads TGCGCCAGCAGCTTGGACGGCGGCTCCTACGAGCAGTACGTC.

The V and J genes are TRBV28 and TRBJ2-7; TRBD2 matches 7 bases. The length of the CDR3 is 13 residues. The J segment lost 2 bases and the V segment lost 5 bases, leaving 3 bases of the junction unmatched. Germline CDR1 MDHEN, CDR2 SYDVKM. The chain's CDR3 is CASSPGGTYEQYV. In nucleotides, the CDR3 is TGTGCCAGCAGTCCGGGGGGAACCTACGAGCAGTACGTC.

The CDR3 here is CASSPAKGVRVTQYF. The CDR3 nucleotides read TGTGCCAGCAGCCCAGCGAAAGGTGTGAGGGTGACCCAGTACTTC. V and J are TRBV7-6 and TRBJ2-5; TRBD2 might be the D (5 bases). The length of the CDR3 is 15 residues. Germline V gene data show CDR1 as SGHVS and CDR2 as FNYEAQ. V lost 5 bases, J lost 7 bases, and 20 bases lay in between.

The gene calls are TRBV19 and TRBJ1-4; D gene ambiguous. Germline V gene lookup returns CDR1 LNHDA and CDR2 SQIVND (reference sequence). This CDR3 has 15 residues. Trimming took off 1 base at V and 0 bases at J, with 6 bases between the two ends. The CDR3 region has the DNA TGTGCCAGTAGTATAGGCGGATCAACTAATGAAAAACTGTTTTTT. This encodes CASSIGGSTNEKLFF.

The gene calls are TRBV19 and TRBJ2-7; 7 positions agree with TRBD1. Germline lookup yields CDR1 LNHDA and CDR2 SQIVND (reference sequence). This CDR3 comprises 15 residues. J was trimmed by 4 bases and V by 4 bases; bases with no gene match: 10. The CDR3 loop is CASSTLPGQSYEQYF. CDR3 sequence (DNA): TGTGCCAGTAGTACTTTACCGGGACAGTCTTACGAGCAGTACTTC.

The J gene is TRBJ1-3, the V gene TRBV2; D may be TRBD1 (5 bases). Trimming took off 1 base at V and 2 bases at J, with 12 bases between the two ends. Germline CDR1 is SNHLY and CDR2 is FYNNEI. The CDR3 consists of 16 residues. The CDR3 region is CASSEGGRVTGNTIYF. The CDR3 bases are TGTGCCAGCAGTGAAGGGGGCCGGGTGACTGGAAACACCATATATTTT.

The chain combines TRBV19 with TRBJ1-3, with D hard to call. Germline V gene lookup returns CDR1 LNHDA and CDR2 SQIVND (reference sequence). The ends were cut back, 6 bases at V and 1 base at J, with 7 bases in the middle. The CDR3 has 13 amino acids. The CDR3 reads CASRRASGNTIYF. The CDR3 coding sequence is TGTGCCAGTAGGAGGGCTTCTGGAAACACCATATATTTT.

The chain is built from TRBV27 and TRBJ2-1, with D perhaps matching TRBD1 (6 bases). In germline, CDR1 is MNHEY, CDR2 SMNVEV (reference sequence). The CDR3 extends over 14 amino acids. The V gene lost 2 bases and the J gene lost 4 bases, with 9 bases spanning the gap. CDR3 in DNA: TGTGCCAGCAGTTTAGACAGGTCGTACAATGAGCAGTTCTTC. Translation gives CASSLDRSYNEQFF.

The J gene is TRBJ1-5, the V gene TRBV6-1, with 7 positions matching TRBD1. Trimming removed 2 bases from V and 0 bases from J; junction bases left unmatched: 10. CDR3 length: 18 residues. Germline V CDR1 and CDR2: MNHNS, SASEGT. CDR3 sequence: CASSEPGQIYYSNQPQHF. The DNA of the CDR3 is TGTGCCAGCAGTGAACCGGGACAGATATATTATAGCAATCAGCCCCAGCATTTT.

The sample holds a few counts of this clone. This same CDR3 is encoded by further DNA sequences in the sample. This sequence joins TRBV19 and TRBJ1-1; TRBD1 matches 8 bases. Germline values: CDR1 LNHDA, CDR2 SQIVND (reference sequence). There are 14 residues in the CDR3. V shed 5 bases, J shed 1 base, and the junction held 3 bases outside the gene matches. CDR3 amino acids: CASSVQGANTEAFF. As DNA, the CDR3 is TGTGCCAGTAGTGTCCAGGGGGCGAACACTGAAGCTTTCTTT.

The chain combines TRBV9 with TRBJ1-1; TRBD1 might be the D (6 bases). Trimming took 4 bases from V and 7 from J, leaving 20 bases between them. The CDR3 is 15 residues long. Germline V gene lookup returns CDR1 SGDLS and CDR2 YYNGEE. CDR3 sequence reads: CASSPRLGGRGEAFF. The CDR3 nucleotides read TGTGCCAGCAGCCCCCGGTTAGGGGGGAGGGGTGAAGCTTTCTTT.

The chain recombines TRBV10-3 with TRBJ2-3, with a weak D call TRBD1 (6 bases). CDR3 length: 17 residues. Germline loops: CDR1 ENHRY, CDR2 SYGVKD. Trimming cost V 3 bases and J 0 bases, with 16 bases left between them. The CDR3 nucleotides read TGTGCCATCAGTGACCCCTTGACAGGCACTAGCACAGATACGCAGTATTTT. Protein product: CAISDPLTGTSTDTQYF.

This clone showed up just once. CDR3 sequence reads: CASRRDEGRNQPQHF. Here the CDR3 DNA reads TGTGCCAGTAGACGTGACGAGGGAAGAAATCAGCCCCAGCATTTT. The chain couples TRBV19 to TRBJ1-5, with D unresolved. The ends were cut back, 6 bases at V and 4 bases at J, with 16 bases in the middle. The CDR3 runs to 15 residues. The germline V gene has CDR1 LNHDA and CDR2 SQIVND (reference sequence).

The chain has TRBV10-3 and TRBJ1-5; tentatively, D is TRBD1 (5 bases). The V end lost 5 bases, the J end lost 0 bases, and 11 bases lay between the germline ends. CDR1 is ENHRY, CDR2 SYGVKD, per germline. CDR3 length: 15 residues. The CDR3: CAISRTKGSNQPQHF. CDR3 in DNA: TGTGCCATCAGTAGGACAAAGGGTAGCAATCAGCCCCAGCATTTT.

This clone was recorded a few times. V is TRBV27 and J is TRBJ1-2; 12 nucleotides match TRBD1. Trimming at V came to 5 bases and at J to 2 bases, leaving 9 bases not matched to a gene. This CDR3 is built from 17 residues. Per the germline V gene, CDR1 is MNHEY and CDR2 is SMNVEV (reference sequence). For the CDR3, the DNA is TGTGCCAGCAGTAAGGGGACAGGGGGCTCCCCGAACTATGGCTACACCTTC. Translating it yields CASSKGTGGSPNYGYTF.

The V call is TRBV11-2, the J call TRBJ1-2; D uncertain. Per germline, CDR1 SGHAT and CDR2 FQNNGV. Trimming left V 4 bases short and J 0 bases short, with 15 bases between. This CDR3 is 16 amino acids long. The CDR3: CASSSSRNRANYGYTF. The CDR3 DNA follows: TGTGCCAGCAGCTCCTCAAGGAACAGAGCTAACTATGGCTACACCTTC.